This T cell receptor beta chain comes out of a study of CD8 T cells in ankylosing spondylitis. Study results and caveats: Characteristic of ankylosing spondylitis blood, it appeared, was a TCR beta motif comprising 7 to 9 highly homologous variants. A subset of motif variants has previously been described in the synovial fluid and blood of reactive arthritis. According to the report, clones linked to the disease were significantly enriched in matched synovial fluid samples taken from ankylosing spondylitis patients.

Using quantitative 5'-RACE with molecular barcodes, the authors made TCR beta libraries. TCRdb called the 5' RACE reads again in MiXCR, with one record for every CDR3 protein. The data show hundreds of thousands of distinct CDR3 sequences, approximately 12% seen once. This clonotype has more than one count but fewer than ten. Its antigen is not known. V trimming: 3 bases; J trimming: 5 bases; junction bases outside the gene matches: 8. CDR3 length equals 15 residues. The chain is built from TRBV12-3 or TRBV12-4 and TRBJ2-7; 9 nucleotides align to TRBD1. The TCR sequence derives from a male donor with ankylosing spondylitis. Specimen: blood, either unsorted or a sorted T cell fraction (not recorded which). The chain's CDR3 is CASSLVPTGGNEQYF. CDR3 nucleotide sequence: TGTGCCAGCAGTTTGGTGCCGACAGGGGGTAACGAGCAGTACTTC.